The 8 T cell receptor beta chains presented below share a single source sample, sequenced in a study of regulatory T cells in long-lasting Graves disease. Time point defined: newly diagnosed GD, antithyroid drugs for less than 3 months. PBMC RNA served as the TCR library source. Construction of TCR beta libraries relied on iRepertoire HTBI primers and on Arm-PCR targeting CDR3 regions. Using its own MiXCR run on the multiplex PCR reads, TCRdb lists one record per CDR3 protein. Among under 400,000 distinct CDR3 sequences listed, 16% were seen once. These same records also appear under a second study, on T cells in Graves' hyperthyroidism and ophthalmopathy.

The material was peripheral blood mononuclear cells (PBMCs), obtained at new diagnosis, from a patient treated with antithyroid drugs. The origin of the receptors is a man between 40 and 49 years old with Graves disease.

This clonotype was counted ten times or more. The chain employs TRBV29-1 and TRBJ2-7; 7 bases are a match to TRBD2. With 7 bases clipped from V and 0 bases from J, the junction kept 12 bases outside the gene matches. Germline CDR1 reads SQVTM; CDR2 reads ANQGSEA. The CDR3 consists of 15 residues. The CDR3 coding sequence is TGCAGCGGCGGGGACCCCGGGGGGAGCTCCTACGAGCAGTACTTC. Translation gives CSGGDPGGSSYEQYF.

In its sample, this clonotype was seen many times. J is TRBJ2-3 and V is TRBV12-3 or TRBV12-4, with D possibly being TRBD2 (5 bases). The V and J ends lost 7 bases and 3 bases respectively, with 14 bases between them. This CDR3 comprises 14 residues. The CDR3 protein is CASTWSGYTDTQYF. The CDR3 DNA reads as TGTGCCAGCACTTGGTCGGGGTATACAGATACGCAGTATTTT.

The J gene is TRBJ2-2, the V gene TRBV12-3 or TRBV12-4, with 8 positions matching TRBD1. This CDR3 region has 16 residues. The V segment lost 7 bases and the J segment 4 bases; nucleotides outside the gene matches: 11. The CDR3 region has the DNA TGTGCCAGCACCCAGATACAGGGGGTCGTCACCGGGGAGCTGTTTTTT. It translates to CASTQIQGVVTGELFF.

This clonotype appeared a few times. The V and J genes are TRBV5-8 and TRBJ2-7, with D perhaps given as TRBD1 or TRBD2 (5 bases each). The V end was cut by 3 bases, the J end by 6 bases, with 13 bases between. Germline V lookup: CDR1 SGHTS, CDR2 YDEGEE. This CDR3 comprises 13 residues. CDR3 loop: CASSSQWGTEQYF. CDR3 sequence (DNA): TGTGCCAGCAGCTCTCAGTGGGGGACCGAGCAGTACTTC.

V gene TRBV6-1 combines with J gene TRBJ1-3; D remains unclear. Trimming pared 7 bases from V and 2 bases from J, leaving 12 bases between. The CDR3 covers 14 residues. Germline assignment: CDR1 MNHNS and CDR2 SASEGT. In DNA form, the CDR3 reads TGTGCCAGCATAGACTCGAAGGCTGGAAACACCATATATTTT. This gives the protein CASIDSKAGNTIYF.

At least ten counts were recorded for this clonotype. This sequence joins TRBV28 and TRBJ1-5; D is undetermined. CDR1 and CDR2 (germline): MDHEN, SYDVKM. The CDR3 is made up of 18 amino acids. Trimming took 4 bases from V and 3 from J, leaving 22 bases between them. CDR3 loop: CASSSLNPTLHDNQPQHF. CDR3 DNA: TGTGCCAGCAGTTCATTAAACCCCACTTTACATGACAATCAGCCCCAGCATTTT.

This clonotype was detected many times. V and J are TRBV7-8 and TRBJ2-2; 8 bases map to TRBD1. Germline-derived CDR1 and CDR2 are SGHVS and FQNEAQ. V gave up 6 bases and J gave up 1 base; unmatched junction bases: 4. The CDR3 runs to 15 residues. CDR3 sequence reads: CASRSDRENTGELFF. CDR3 coding DNA: TGTGCCAGCAGATCGGACAGGGAGAACACCGGGGAGCTGTTTTTT.

This sequence joins TRBV20-1 and TRBJ1-5; 10 bases match TRBD1. Losses at the gene ends were 7 bases for V and 2 bases for J; bases not matched to a gene: 11. CDR3 size: 16 residues. Germline CDR1 reads DFQATT; CDR2 reads SNEGSKA (reference sequence). The CDR3 is CSGYRTGGRGNQPQHF. CDR3 coding DNA: TGCAGTGGCTATCGGACAGGGGGAAGAGGCAATCAGCCCCAGCATTTT.